The clone carrying this TCR beta chain was seen more than once but under ten times. Antigen specificity is unknown. CDR1 is MGHRA and CDR2 is YSYEKL in the germline V gene. This CDR3 has 14 amino acids. Trimming stripped 0 bases from V and 6 bases from J, with 11 bases between. These data belong to a study of T cells after yellow fever vaccination. Overall study results and limits: Among primary-vaccination clones, most reappeared after the booster, at around 97% for CD4 and 85% to 90% for CD8. Highly abundant clonotypes carried over from the bulk population could end up in FACS-sorted repertoires as contaminants.

A process of 5'RACE template switching, which added a universal primer site and UMIs, was used to make TCR cDNA. TCRdb redid the calling of the 5' RACE reads with MiXCR, one entry per CDR3 protein. The table lists a few hundred thousand distinct CDR3 sequences, less than 20% of them singletons. The receptor was derived from a young man who received the YFV17D yellow fever vaccine. The chain uses TRBV4-1 and TRBJ1-2, with a tentative D call TRBD1 (5 bases). The starting material was PBMCs, obtained 5 to 6 days after the first yellow fever vaccination. The CDR3 spells CASSQESGRNGYTF. The CDR3 DNA is TGCGCCAGCAGCCAAGAATCGGGGCGTAATGGCTACACCTTC.